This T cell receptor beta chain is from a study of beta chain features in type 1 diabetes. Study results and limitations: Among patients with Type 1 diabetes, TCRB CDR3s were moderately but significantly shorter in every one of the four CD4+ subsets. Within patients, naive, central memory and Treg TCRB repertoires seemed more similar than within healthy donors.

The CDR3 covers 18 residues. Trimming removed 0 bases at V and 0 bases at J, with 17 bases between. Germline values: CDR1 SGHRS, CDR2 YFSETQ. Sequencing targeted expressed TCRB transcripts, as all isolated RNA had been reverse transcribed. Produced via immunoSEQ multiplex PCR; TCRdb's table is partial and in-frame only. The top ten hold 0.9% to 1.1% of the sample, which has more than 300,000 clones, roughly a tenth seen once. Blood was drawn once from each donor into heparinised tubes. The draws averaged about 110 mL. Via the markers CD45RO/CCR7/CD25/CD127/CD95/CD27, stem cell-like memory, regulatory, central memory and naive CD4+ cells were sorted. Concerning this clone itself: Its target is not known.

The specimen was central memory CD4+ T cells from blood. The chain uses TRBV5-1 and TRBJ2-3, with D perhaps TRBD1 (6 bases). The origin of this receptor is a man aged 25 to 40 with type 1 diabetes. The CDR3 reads CASSLGTFTGSSTDTQYF. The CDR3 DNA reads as TGCGCCAGCAGCTTGGGGACATTTACAGGGTCTAGCACAGATACGCAGTATTTT.